This T cell receptor (beta chain) came from a study of blood T cell repertoires in COVID-19. Study as a whole: COVID-19 samples, acute and convalescent, were from the United States, Italy and Spain. Nucleic acid was either cDNA or gDNA, and it came from T cells, B-cell-depleted T cells, or PBMCs.

TCRdb keeps only in-frame clones here, not all; method: immunoSEQ multiplex PCR. The sample has just over 650,000 clones, about nine tenths seen once. The CDR3 length is 13 residues. The ends were cut back, 10 bases at V and 6 bases at J, with 15 bases in the middle. CDR1 ENHRY and CDR2 SYGVKD come from the germline V gene. The sequenced sample consisted of peripheral blood. This rearrangement joins TRBV10-3 to TRBJ1-4, with D possibly being TRBD1 (6 bases). The sequence came from a woman aged 18-29 years with acute or convalescent COVID-19. The CDR3 loop is CATRTVPYEKLFF. DNA for the CDR3: TGTGCCACCAGGACAGTCCCTTATGAAAAACTGTTTTTT.